Sequencing of this TCR beta chain was carried out in a study of CD8+ T cells in alopecia areata. In each case, RNA was isolated and then reverse transcribed into cDNA as the sequencing template. The data were produced by immunoSEQ multiplex PCR, yet TCRdb's version contains in-frame clones alone and is incomplete. The table has 150,000 to 200,000 clones, 50% to 60% seen once. V shed 5 bases and J shed 1 base, with 8 bases lying between them. The length of the CDR3 is 13 residues. In germline, CDR1 is SNHLY, CDR2 FYNNEI. The gene calls are TRBV2 and TRBJ2-5; D is uncertain. This receptor was identified in a human donor with alopecia areata. The sample was CD4+ T cells sorted from blood, taken at week 0. The CDR3 DNA follows: TGTGCCAGCAGTCCAGAGAGCCAAGAGACCCAGTACTTC. Residues: CASSPESQETQYF.